These T cell receptor beta chains were read from a single sample in a study of blood T cell repertoires in COVID-19. Method: immunoSEQ multiplex PCR; TCRdb's copy keeps in-frame clones and lacks some. The data hold about 160,000 clones, with 82% observed a single time. The sequencing input was peripheral blood. These receptors all stem from a woman aged 80 or over with active or convalescent COVID-19. Both conserved end residues are part of each CDR3. A D gene is named only where the DNA matches it firmly. The size entry is marked missing in some rows and otherwise reads once, few, many or a size class.

J: TRBJ2-3
size: few
V: TRBV10-3
length: 15
D: TRBD2
DNA: TGTGCCATCAGTGAGCCCGGACTAGCGGGAAGTACGCAGTATTTT
CDR3: CAISEPGLAGSTQYF

J: TRBJ1-6
size: -
V: TRBV2
length: 14
D: TRBD1
DNA: TGTGCCAGCAGTTCGGGACAGCGAGGTTCACCCCTCCACTTT
CDR3: CASSSGQRGSPLHF

J: TRBJ1-2
size: -
V: TRBV15
length: 13
D: -
DNA: TGTGCCACCAGCAGAGGTGGCGGGAGCGGCTACACCTTC
CDR3: CATSRGGGSGYTF

J: TRBJ1-5
size: -
V: TRBV5-1
length: 14
D: -
DNA: TGCGCCAGCAGCCCAGGAGAGGGTAATCAGCCCCAGCATTTT
CDR3: CASSPGEGNQPQHF

J: TRBJ2-7
size: -
V: TRBV7-2
length: 14
D: -
DNA: TGTGCCAGCAGCCCCCAATCGACATCCGGAGAGCAGTACTTC
CDR3: CASSPQSTSGEQYF

J: TRBJ2-5
size: -
V: TRBV5-4
length: 15
D: -
DNA: TGTGCCAGCAGCTTGGCCCCCGTCCCGCAAGAGACCCAGTACTTC
CDR3: CASSLAPVPQETQYF

J: TRBJ2-1
size: few
V: TRBV2
length: 15
D: TRBD1
DNA: TGTGCCAGCAGTGACACAGGGGGGCTCTACAATGAGCAGTTCTTC
CDR3: CASSDTGGLYNEQFF

J: TRBJ1-5
size: -
V: TRBV18
length: 19
D: -
DNA: TGTGCCAGCTCATCCTCTGCATTCGACAGGATCTACAATAATCAGCCCCAGCATTTT
CDR3: CASSSSAFDRIYNNQPQHF

J: TRBJ1-4
size: -
V: TRBV5-1
length: 15
D: TRBD1
DNA: TGCGCCAGCAGCTTGAATGGACAGGGGTATGAAAAACTGTTTTTT
CDR3: CASSLNGQGYEKLFF

J: TRBJ2-3
size: -
V: TRBV4-1
length: 18
D: TRBD2
DNA: TGCGCCAGCAGCCAGGGACTACTAGCGGGAGGGCCTACAGATACGCAGTATTTT
CDR3: CASSQGLLAGGPTDTQYF

J: TRBJ1-2
size: once
V: TRBV27
length: 15
D: TRBD1
DNA: TGTGCCAGCAGTCCCCGGACAGGGGGCGGGTATGGCTACACCTTC
CDR3: CASSPRTGGGYGYTF

J: TRBJ1-6
size: -
V: TRBV9
length: 14
D: TRBD1
DNA: TGTGCCAGCAGCGCCGACAGGGGAGATTCACCCCTCCACTTT
CDR3: CASSADRGDSPLHF

J: TRBJ2-1
size: -
V: TRBV18
length: 16
D: TRBD2
DNA: TGTGCCAGCTCCCCGATGGGGGGACTAGCCTACAATGAGCAGTTCTTC
CDR3: CASSPMGGLAYNEQFF

J: TRBJ2-1
size: once
V: TRBV7-3
length: 15
D: -
DNA: TGTGCCAGCAGCCCCCACGGTCGTACCGAGAGTGAGCAGTTCTTC
CDR3: CASSPHGRTESEQFF

J: TRBJ2-7
size: -
V: TRBV5-1
length: 17
D: -
DNA: TGCGCCAGCAGCTTCGAACAGGGTTCGAGCTTTGGCTACGAGCAGTACTTC
CDR3: CASSFEQGSSFGYEQYF

J: TRBJ2-7
size: once
V: TRBV28
length: 13
D: -
DNA: TGTGCCAGCAGGACCGGGAACTCCTACGAGCAGTACTTC
CDR3: CASRTGNSYEQYF

J: TRBJ2-3
size: -
V: TRBV18
length: 12
D: -
DNA: TGTGCCAGCTCCCCCCGGGCAGATACGCAGTATTTT
CDR3: CASSPRADTQYF

J: TRBJ2-5
size: -
V: TRBV5-6
length: 17
D: TRBD2
DNA: TGTGCCAGCAGCTTGGTGACCGGGACTAGCGGGACCCAGACCCAGTACTTC
CDR3: CASSLVTGTSGTQTQYF

J: TRBJ1-1
size: -
V: TRBV19
length: 13
D: -
DNA: TGTGCCAGTAGTAACCAGGGGAGCACTGAAGCTTTCTTT
CDR3: CASSNQGSTEAFF

J: TRBJ2-2
size: -
V: TRBV7-8
length: 18
D: -
DNA: TGTGCCAGCAGCCCTCACCCGGGACAACATGACGGCTTCGGGGAGCTGTTTTTT
CDR3: CASSPHPGQHDGFGELFF

J: TRBJ1-2
size: -
V: TRBV11-2
length: 14
D: -
DNA: TGTGCCAGCAGCTACAAGGATTATTCGGGTGGCTACACCTTC
CDR3: CASSYKDYSGGYTF

J: TRBJ1-2
size: -
V: TRBV2
length: 14
D: TRBD1
DNA: TGTGCCAGCAGTTGGAGAGGGGGCGCGTCTGGCTACACCTTC
CDR3: CASSWRGGASGYTF

J: TRBJ1-1
size: -
V: TRBV19
length: 13
D: -
DNA: TGTGCCAGTAGTAGCGACACGAACACTGAAGCTTTCTTT
CDR3: CASSSDTNTEAFF

J: TRBJ2-1
size: -
V: TRBV7-2
length: 15
D: TRBD2
DNA: TGTGCCAGCAGCCCATGGACTAGTTCCTACAATGAGCAGTTCTTC
CDR3: CASSPWTSSYNEQFF

J: TRBJ1-5
size: -
V: TRBV15
length: 15
D: -
DNA: TGTGCAACCGTTAGTACGGGGGTAAGCAATCAGCCCCAGCATTTT
CDR3: CATVSTGVSNQPQHF

J: TRBJ2-1
size: -
V: TRBV11-2
length: 11
D: -
DNA: TGTGCCAGCAGCTTAAACGGTGAGCAGTTCTTC
CDR3: CASSLNGEQFF

J: TRBJ1-1
size: -
V: TRBV7-3
length: 13
D: -
DNA: TGTGCCAGCAGCCCCACCCGGGGGGCGGATGCTTTCTTT
CDR3: CASSPTRGADAFF

J: TRBJ1-5
size: -
V: TRBV7-2
length: 15
D: -
DNA: TGTGCCAGCAGCGAGAAAATTTTAAGCAATCAGCCCCAGCATTTT
CDR3: CASSEKILSNQPQHF

J: TRBJ2-1
size: -
V: TRBV18
length: 13
D: -
DNA: TGTGCCAGCTCACCTTCTTTCTACAATGAGCAGTTCTTC
CDR3: CASSPSFYNEQFF

J: TRBJ1-1
size: -
V: TRBV5-4
length: 15
D: TRBD1
DNA: TGTGCCAGCAGCCCAGGACAGGGATTGAACACTGAAGCTTTCTTT
CDR3: CASSPGQGLNTEAFF

J: TRBJ2-2
size: -
V: TRBV6-6
length: 17
D: TRBD2
DNA: TGTGCCAGCAGTCCCCAGAGGAGCGGGGTAAACACCGGGGAGCTGTTTTTT
CDR3: CASSPQRSGVNTGELFF

J: TRBJ2-1
size: -
V: TRBV27
length: 16
D: TRBD2
DNA: TGTGCCAGCAGCCGACTAGCGGGAGAGACCTACAATGAGCAGTTCTTC
CDR3: CASSRLAGETYNEQFF

J: TRBJ2-1
size: -
V: TRBV5-1
length: 15
D: -
DNA: TGCGCCAGCAGCTTGGGGGGACTGATTCCAGATGAGCAGTTCTTC
CDR3: CASSLGGLIPDEQFF

J: TRBJ2-1
size: -
V: TRBV12-3/TRBV12-4
length: 12
D: -
DNA: TGTGCCAGCAGCAAGACTACGCCCGGGCAGTTCTTC
CDR3: CASSKTTPGQFF

J: TRBJ2-7
size: once
V: TRBV5-1
length: 18
D: TRBD2
DNA: TGCGCCAGCAGCTTGGGAAGCGGGGGGGCCCGAAGCTCCTACGAGCAGTACTTC
CDR3: CASSLGSGGARSSYEQYF

J: TRBJ1-2
size: -
V: TRBV5-1
length: 14
D: TRBD1
DNA: TGCGCCAGCAGCACAGACCGACAGGGGGGAGGCTACACCTTC
CDR3: CASSTDRQGGGYTF

J: TRBJ1-1
size: -
V: TRBV7-3
length: 14
D: TRBD1
DNA: TGTGCCAGCAGTACGACAGGGGGTGACACTGAAGCTTTCTTT
CDR3: CASSTTGGDTEAFF

J: TRBJ2-1
size: -
V: TRBV3-1/TRBV3-2
length: 15
D: TRBD2
DNA: TGTGCCAGCAGCCAGAGTCGCGGGAGAGGGAATGAGCAGTTCTTC
CDR3: CASSQSRGRGNEQFF

J: TRBJ2-7
size: once
V: TRBV7-9
length: 14
D: TRBD2
DNA: TGTGCCAGCAGCCGCACTAGCGGTCCCTCCGAGCAGTACTTC
CDR3: CASSRTSGPSEQYF

J: TRBJ1-6
size: -
V: TRBV7-2
length: 15
D: TRBD1
DNA: TGTGCCAGCAGCTCGCGGACAGGGGGGAATTCACCCCTCCACTTT
CDR3: CASSSRTGGNSPLHF

J: TRBJ2-2
size: -
V: TRBV7-9
length: 13
D: -
DNA: TGTGCCAGCAGCTTAGCACTAGCCGGGGAGCTGTTTTTT
CDR3: CASSLALAGELFF

J: TRBJ2-2
size: -
V: TRBV18
length: 17
D: -
DNA: TGTGCCAGTCGAAGAAGTATCTCTAGCAGGAACACCGGGGAGCTGTTTTTT
CDR3: CASRRSISSRNTGELFF

J: TRBJ2-2
size: few
V: TRBV7-8
length: 13
D: -
DNA: TGTGCCAGCAGTTCGACAGCTGGAAGGGAGCTGTTTTTT
CDR3: CASSSTAGRELFF

J: TRBJ1-2
size: -
V: TRBV30
length: 13
D: -
DNA: TGTGCCTGGACCCCACAGTATAACTATGGCTACACCTTC
CDR3: CAWTPQYNYGYTF

J: TRBJ2-3
size: once
V: TRBV18
length: 13
D: -
DNA: TGTGCCAGCTCACCACCGAGCGCGGATACGCAGTATTTT
CDR3: CASSPPSADTQYF

J: TRBJ1-6
size: -
V: TRBV4-1
length: 15
D: -
DNA: TGCGCCAGCAGCCAAAACCTGGGTCAGGGTTCACCCCTCCACTTT
CDR3: CASSQNLGQGSPLHF

J: TRBJ2-1
size: -
V: TRBV12-3/TRBV12-4
length: 13
D: -
DNA: TGTGCCAGCAGAAGGGACTTTTACAATGAGCAGTTCTTC
CDR3: CASRRDFYNEQFF

J: TRBJ1-4
size: -
V: TRBV5-1
length: 15
D: -
DNA: TGCGCCAGCAGCTTGGTCAAGGGGGTTCATGAAAAACTGTTTTTT
CDR3: CASSLVKGVHEKLFF